This TCR beta chain was sequenced for a study of cytomegalovirus exposure and HLA in healthy donors. Whole-study context: A previous analysis identified about 110 million unique TCR beta sequences derived from around 200 million T cells.

The PCR ran on 60 Vbeta and 13 Jbeta primers. The method was immunoSEQ multiplex PCR; TCRdb's version includes in-frame clones alone and lacks a portion of them. The repertoire consists of about 220,000 clones, with about 81% occurring once and the leading ten covering 5.4%. V lost 2 bases, J lost 0 bases, and 9 bases stayed unmatched. The germline V gene has CDR1 SGHVS and CDR2 FQNEAQ. The CDR3 is 17 residues long. The receptor comes from a middle-aged woman in good health and CMV-seropositive. Sequencing was carried out using PBMCs. The chain couples TRBV7-8 to TRBJ2-5; TRBD2 agrees at 7 bases. The CDR3 bases are TGTGCCAGCAGCTTAAGCCCAGCGGGAACGTACCAAGAGACCCAGTACTTC. Residues: CASSLSPAGTYQETQYF. Based on the CDR3 plus reference TRBV7-8 and TRBJ2-5, the full variable domain is GAGVSQSPRYKVAKRGQDVALRCDPISGHVSLFWYQQALGQGPEFLTYFQNEAQLDKSGLPSDRFFAERPEGSVSTLKIQRTQQEDSAVYLCASSLSPAGTYQETQYFGPGTRLLVL.